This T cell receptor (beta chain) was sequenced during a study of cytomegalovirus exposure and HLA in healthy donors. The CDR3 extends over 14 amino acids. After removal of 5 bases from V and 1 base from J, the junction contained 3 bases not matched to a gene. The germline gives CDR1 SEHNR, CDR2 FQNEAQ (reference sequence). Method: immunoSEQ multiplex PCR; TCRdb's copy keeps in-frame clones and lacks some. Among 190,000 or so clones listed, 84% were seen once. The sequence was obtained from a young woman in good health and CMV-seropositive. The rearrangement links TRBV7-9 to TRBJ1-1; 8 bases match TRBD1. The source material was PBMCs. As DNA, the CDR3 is TGTGCCAGCAGCAGGGGACAGGAGAACACTGAAGCTTTCTTT. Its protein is CASSRGQENTEAFF.